Shown below are 29 T cell receptor beta chains from a single sample sequenced in a study of T cell responses to AZD1222 COVID-19 vaccine. Assay used: immunoSEQ multiplex PCR; TCRdb lists only in-frame clones, some missing. The sample lists around 120,000 clones, roughly 90% seen once, with approximately 1.2% in the top ten. The starting material was peripheral blood, obtained on day 0 of AZD1222 vaccination. Receptors originate from an adult in good health.

The chain uses TRBV7-8 and TRBJ2-2; 7 bases fit TRBD1. Trimming at V came to 5 bases and at J to 7 bases, leaving 7 bases not matched to a gene. The CDR3 contains 14 residues. Germline V gives CDR1 SGHVS, CDR2 FQNEAQ. For the CDR3, the DNA is TGTGCCAGCAGCCACAGGGGACCGGGCGGGGAGCTGTTTTTT. Translation gives CASSHRGPGGELFF.

The V gene is TRBV6-4, the J gene TRBJ2-1; tentatively, D is TRBD2 (6 bases). The length of the CDR3 is 15 residues. V lost 3 bases, J lost 4 bases, and 13 bases lay in between. The V gene's germline CDR1 is MRHNA and CDR2 SNTAGT. CDR3 sequence: CASSEEDYRYNEQFF. The CDR3, as DNA: TGTGCCAGCAGTGAAGAGGACTACCGGTACAATGAGCAGTTCTTC.

The chain recombines TRBV15 with TRBJ1-5; D gene ambiguous. The CDR3 is 13 residues long. With 2 bases removed from V and 5 bases from J, the gap between germline ends came to 7 bases. CDR1 is LNHNV, CDR2 YYDKDF, per germline (reference sequence). The CDR3 loop is CATSRNRDQPQHF. CDR3 in DNA: TGTGCCACCAGCAGAAATAGGGATCAGCCCCAGCATTTT. The entire variable domain, with the rest obtained from reference TRBV15 and TRBJ1-5, is as follows: DAMVIQNPRYQVTQFGKPVTLSCSQTLNHNVMYWYQQKSSQAPKLLFHYYDKDFNNEADTPDNFQSRRPNTSFCFLDIRSPGLGDTAMYLCATSRNRDQPQHFGDGTRLSIL.

The chain is built from TRBV6-1 and TRBJ2-7; D not resolved. V was pared by 1 base and J by 4 bases, with 2 bases between. The CDR3 has 11 amino acids. CDR1 is MNHNS, CDR2 SASEGT, per germline. The CDR3 DNA sequence: TGTGCCAGCAGTGAAGGGTACGAGCAGTACTTC. Amino acids: CASSEGYEQYF.

The chain has TRBV30 and TRBJ2-2, with TRBD1 identical over 11 bases. V lost 5 bases, J lost 4 bases, and 0 bases stayed unmatched. Germline V gene sequence: CDR1 GTSNPN, CDR2 SVGIG (reference sequence). The CDR3 extends over 13 amino acids. For the CDR3, the DNA is TGTGCCTGGGGGACAGGGGGCACCGGGGAGCTGTTTTTT. Translating it yields CAWGTGGTGELFF. The entire variable domain, with the rest obtained from reference TRBV30 and TRBJ2-2, is as follows: SQTIHQWPATLVQPVGSPLSLECTVEGTSNPNLYWYRQAAGRGLQLLFYSVGIGQISSEVPQNLSASRPQDRQFILSSKKLLLSDSGFYLCAWGTGGTGELFFGEGSRLTVL.

The rearrangement links TRBV24-1 to TRBJ2-2, with 7 bases fitting TRBD2. The trim removed 8 bases at V and 6 bases at J, leaving 8 bases unmatched. Germline assignment: CDR1 KGHDR and CDR2 SFDVKD. This CDR3 spans 14 amino acids. The CDR3 sequence: CATKEGGRAGELFF. The CDR3 nucleotides read TGTGCCACCAAGGAGGGAGGGCGTGCCGGGGAGCTGTTTTTT.

In this sample, this clone turned up once. This sequence joins TRBV3-1 (or the pseudogene TRBV3-2) and TRBJ2-7; TRBD2 agrees at 7 bases. The CDR3 has 16 residues. Germline assignment: CDR1 LGHDT and CDR2 YNNKEL (reference sequence). Unmatched junction bases numbered 11, after V lost 4 bases and J lost 2 bases. The CDR3 here is CASSPSIAGQTYEQYF. The CDR3 DNA sequence: TGTGCCAGCAGCCCCTCTATAGCGGGTCAGACCTACGAGCAGTACTTC.

This chain connects TRBV5-5 to TRBJ2-2; D call uncertain. Germline CDR1 is SGHKS and CDR2 is YYEKEE (reference sequence). The CDR3 consists of 13 residues. V gave up 5 bases and J gave up 4 bases, with 9 bases separating them. This chain's CDR3 is CASRHIGTGELFF. The DNA of the CDR3 is TGTGCCAGCAGGCATATAGGCACCGGGGAGCTGTTTTTT.

The chain uses TRBV2 and TRBJ2-3, with TRBD2 identical over 9 bases. The CDR3 consists of 16 residues. The germline V gene encodes CDR1 SNHLY and CDR2 FYNNEI. V shed 3 bases and J 2 bases; nucleotides not matched to a gene: 6. The CDR3 loop reads CASSEGRGGLTDTQYF. In nucleotides, the CDR3 is TGTGCCAGCAGTGAGGGGCGGGGGGGCCTCACAGATACGCAGTATTTT.

The rearrangement links TRBV4-2 to TRBJ2-1; the match to TRBD2 covers 11 bases. From germline, CDR1 is LGHNA and CDR2 YNFKEQ. The CDR3 runs to 15 residues. Trimming cost V 4 bases and J 5 bases; bases outside gene matches: 4. CDR3 protein: CASSPTSGGNNEQFF. CDR3 nucleotides: TGTGCCAGCAGCCCAACTAGCGGGGGAAACAATGAGCAGTTCTTC.

Only one count was recorded for this clone. In the same sample, other DNA sequences code for this CDR3. The chain recombines TRBV18 with TRBJ2-5; D not resolved. The V gene's germline CDR1 is KGHSH and CDR2 LQKENI. V was pared by 3 bases and J by 2 bases, with 7 bases between. CDR3 length: 13 amino acids. In DNA form, the CDR3 reads TGTGCCAGCTCACCTCTAGGGCAAGAGACCCAGTACTTC. This codes for CASSPLGQETQYF.

The chain combines TRBV15 with TRBJ1-4; perhaps TRBD1 as D (5 bases). Germline CDR1 reads LNHNV; CDR2 reads YYDKDF (reference sequence). The CDR3 sequence is 13 residues long. Between the trimmed V and J ends, which lost 4 bases and 4 bases, there was a span of 7 bases. The CDR3 DNA reads TGTGCCACCAGCACAGGGAGTAATGAAAAACTGTTTTTT. Translating it yields CATSTGSNEKLFF.

The chain combines TRBV18 with TRBJ1-2; D not resolved. Germline V gene lookup returns CDR1 KGHSH and CDR2 LQKENI. The CDR3 is 13 amino acids. V was trimmed by 3 bases and J by 6 bases, leaving 11 bases between them. Here the CDR3 DNA reads TGTGCCAGCTCACCGTCAAGTTGGAATGGCTACACCTTC. Protein product: CASSPSSWNGYTF.

V usage is TRBV9 and J usage is TRBJ1-1, with D possibly being TRBD1 (5 bases). This CDR3 has 19 amino acids. V was pared by 0 bases and J by 3 bases, with 24 bases between. CDR1 and CDR2 from the germline V gene are SGDLS and YYNGEE. The CDR3 DNA reads TGTGCCAGCAGCGTAGGGCCCCTTCAGACGCGGACGGGGGACACTGAAGCTTTCTTT. Protein product: CASSVGPLQTRTGDTEAFF.

V is TRBV18 and J is TRBJ2-7; 8 nucleotides match TRBD2. Germline trimming cut 2 bases from V and 0 bases from J; bases unmatched to any gene: 3. Germline V gives CDR1 KGHSH, CDR2 LQKENI. This CDR3 contains 15 residues. CDR3 region: CASSPSGGISYEQYF. For the CDR3, the DNA is TGTGCCAGCTCACCAAGCGGGGGTATCTCCTACGAGCAGTACTTC. Filled out from reference TRBV18 and TRBJ2-7, the complete variable domain reads NAGVMQNPRHLVRRRGQEARLRCSPMKGHSHVYWYRQLPEEGLKFMVYLQKENIIDESGMPKERFSAEFPKEGPSILRIQQVVRGDSAAYFCASSPSGGISYEQYFGPGTRLTVT.

V gene TRBV5-1 combines with J gene TRBJ2-5; 8 nucleotides line up with TRBD2. CDR3 length: 14 residues. From germline, CDR1 is SGHRS and CDR2 YFSETQ. V dropped 4 bases and J dropped 3; count of bases not matched to a gene: 5. The CDR3 DNA follows: TGCGCCAGCAGCCCCAATAGCGGGGAAGAGACCCAGTACTTC. Residues: CASSPNSGEETQYF.

The DNA for the CDR3 is TGTGCCAGCAGCTACGGACTTATCACAGATACGCAGTATTTT. Protein product: CASSYGLITDTQYF. The chain recombines TRBV7-3 with TRBJ2-3; D is perhaps TRBD2 (5 bases). The CDR3 contains 14 residues. Germline CDR1 SGHTA, CDR2 FQGTGA. The V end was cut by 4 bases, the J end by 2 bases, with 10 bases between.

V is TRBV7-3 and J is TRBJ2-2; D not certain. Per the germline V gene, CDR1 is SGHTA and CDR2 is FQGTGA. Deletions cut 0 bases from V and 2 bases from J, with 1 base between. The CDR3 has 13 amino acids. The CDR3, as DNA: TGTGCCAGCAGCTTAACAAACACCGGGGAGCTGTTTTTT. It is translated as CASSLTNTGELFF.

The rearrangement joins TRBV6-2 or TRBV6-3 to TRBJ2-7; possibly TRBD2 for D (5 bases). The CDR3 is 16 residues long. With 4 bases removed from V and 0 bases from J, the gap between germline ends came to 16 bases. Germline V gene sequence: CDR1 MNHEY, CDR2 SVGEGT. The CDR3 DNA is TGTGCCAGCAGTTGGTCGAGGGCAAACCCCTCCTACGAGCAGTACTTC. Encoded protein: CASSWSRANPSYEQYF.

The rearrangement joins TRBV29-1 to TRBJ2-5; maybe TRBD2 (5 bases). Germline CDR1 and CDR2: SQVTM and ANQGSEA. CDR3 length: 13 amino acids. V lost 4 bases, J lost 4 bases, and 13 bases lay in between. This CDR3 is CSVGLRTRETQYF. DNA for the CDR3: TGCAGCGTTGGCCTTCGGACTCGAGAGACCCAGTACTTC.

The chain combines TRBV28 with TRBJ2-7; possible D gene TRBD1, 6 bases. The CDR3 runs 16 residues. Germline CDR1 and CDR2: MDHEN and SYDVKM. V was pared by 4 bases and J by 7 bases, with 23 bases between. The CDR3 loop is CASSSQGPPDQGEQYF. For the CDR3, the DNA is TGTGCCAGCAGTTCACAGGGTCCTCCCGATCAAGGGGAGCAGTACTTC.

This clone was picked up one time. The J gene is TRBJ2-2, the V gene TRBV18; perhaps D is TRBD1 or TRBD2 (5 bases each). Trimming cost V 0 bases and J 2 bases, with 10 bases left between them. Germline values: CDR1 KGHSH, CDR2 LQKENI. The CDR3 has 16 residues. For the CDR3, the DNA is TGTGCCAGCTCACCACCTGTCGGGGCAAACACCGGGGAGCTGTTTTTT. Its protein product is CASSPPVGANTGELFF.

This chain uses TRBV5-1 with TRBJ1-1; TRBD1 is a possible D gene (5 bases). Germline V gene sequence: CDR1 SGHRS, CDR2 YFSETQ. The germline V and J ends were trimmed by 3 bases and 11 bases, with 17 bases remaining between them. This CDR3 spans 13 amino acids. CDR3 in amino acids: CASSSVGEGAAFF. In nucleotides, the CDR3 is TGCGCCAGCAGCTCGGTAGGGGAGGGCGCGGCTTTCTTT.

This chain joins TRBV5-1 and TRBJ2-2; 7 bases are a match to TRBD1. With 3 bases clipped from V and 0 bases from J, the junction kept 2 bases outside the gene matches. CDR3 length: 15 residues. Germline V gives CDR1 SGHRS, CDR2 YFSETQ. The CDR3 loop is CASSSGQTNTGELFF. Written as DNA, the CDR3 is TGCGCCAGCAGCTCGGGACAGACGAACACCGGGGAGCTGTTTTTT.

The chain recombines TRBV6-2 or TRBV6-3 with TRBJ1-5; unclear D gene. Trimming shortened V by 3 bases and J by 2 bases, and 8 bases separated the two germline ends. Germline values: CDR1 MNHEY, CDR2 SVGEGT. This CDR3 comprises 14 residues. CDR3 residues: CASSYPSGNQPQHF. CDR3 nucleotides: TGTGCCAGCAGTTATCCCTCCGGCAATCAGCCCCAGCATTTT.

The chain joins TRBV4-2 to TRBJ1-2, with 9 bases aligning to TRBD1. The junction had 9 bases not matched to a gene; V was cut back by 0 bases and J by 4 bases. This CDR3 has 17 residues. The germline V gene has CDR1 LGHNA and CDR2 YNFKEQ. DNA for the CDR3: TGTGCCAGCAGCCAAGACCCAGGGGGACAGGGTGGCTATGGCTACACCTTC. Protein: CASSQDPGGQGGYGYTF.

This rearrangement joins TRBV30 to TRBJ1-6; TRBD1 might be the D (6 bases). This CDR3 contains 13 residues. The germline V gene has CDR1 GTSNPN and CDR2 SVGIG (reference sequence). With 5 bases removed from V and 9 bases from J, the gap between germline ends came to 14 bases. CDR3 loop: CAWGRQGISPLHF. DNA of the CDR3: TGTGCCTGGGGACGGCAGGGGATTTCACCCCTCCACTTT. Variable domain in full (rest from reference TRBV30 and TRBJ1-6): SQTIHQWPATLVQPVGSPLSLECTVEGTSNPNLYWYRQAAGRGLQLLFYSVGIGQISSEVPQNLSASRPQDRQFILSSKKLLLSDSGFYLCAWGRQGISPLHFGNGTRLTVT.

The chain links TRBV5-4 to TRBJ2-3; 13 nucleotides align to TRBD2. From germline, CDR1 is SGHNT and CDR2 YYREEE (reference sequence). Trimming at V came to 3 bases and at J to 4 bases, leaving 8 bases not matched to a gene. This CDR3 spans 17 amino acids. CDR3 amino acids: CASSSGLAGDVADTQYF. The CDR3 coding sequence is TGTGCCAGCAGCTCAGGACTAGCGGGAGACGTTGCAGATACGCAGTATTTT.

The gene calls are TRBV3-1 (or the pseudogene TRBV3-2) and TRBJ2-7, with a possible D match to TRBD1 (6 bases). V shed 2 bases and J shed 0 bases, with 8 bases lying between them. Germline CDR1 reads LGHDT; CDR2 reads YNNKEL (reference sequence). The CDR3 consists of 14 residues. CDR3: CASSQRGSSYEQYF. The CDR3 DNA is TGTGCCAGCAGCCAAAGGGGGAGCTCCTACGAGCAGTACTTC.